The 16 T cell receptor beta chains below all came from one sample that was sequenced in a study of regulatory T cells in long-lasting Graves disease. To make TCR beta libraries, researchers used iRepertoire HTBI primers and Arm-PCR of CDR3 regions. TCRdb ran MiXCR on the multiplex PCR reads and lists one entry per CDR3 protein. The sample consists of about 530,000 distinct CDR3 sequences, about 16% of them appearing once. Time point denoted: newly diagnosed GD, antithyroid drugs for less than 3 months. Isolated PBMC RNA provided the starting material for the TCR library. These data were likewise used in another study, on T cells in Graves' hyperthyroidism and ophthalmopathy.

The sample here was peripheral blood mononuclear cells (PBMCs), taken at new diagnosis, from a patient treated with antithyroid drugs. These receptors originate from a woman aged 40 to 65 with Graves disease.

The chain has TRBV5-1 and TRBJ1-6; a weak D match, TRBD1 (6 bases). Germline CDR1 is SGHRS and CDR2 is YFSETQ. This CDR3 comprises 15 residues. Trimming pared 0 bases from V and 3 bases from J, leaving 7 bases between. The CDR3 spells CASSLETGYNSPLHF. The DNA for the CDR3 is TGCGCCAGCAGCTTGGAGACAGGCTATAATTCACCCCTCCACTTT.

The chain's CDR3 is CASSLSTGNTIYF. As DNA, the CDR3 is TGTGCCAGCAGCCTATCGACTGGAAACACCATATATTTT. The chain carries TRBV7-3 and TRBJ1-3; D ambiguous. V gave up 5 bases and J gave up 2 bases, with 7 bases separating them. Per germline, CDR1 SGHTA and CDR2 FQGTGA. The CDR3 spans 13 residues.

The chain carries TRBV2 and TRBJ2-3; 9 bases map to TRBD1. The CDR3 extends over 14 amino acids. The V gene's germline CDR1 is SNHLY and CDR2 FYNNEI. V lost 7 bases and J lost 4; bases outside the gene matches: 6. The CDR3 sequence is CASKGQGRADTQYF. The CDR3 DNA is TGTGCCAGCAAGGGACAGGGTCGGGCAGATACGCAGTATTTT.

The V call is TRBV7-2, the J call TRBJ1-2, with no clear D. Trimming shortened V by 5 bases and J by 0 bases, and 10 bases separated the two germline ends. The CDR3 extends over 14 amino acids. Looked up from germline, CDR1 is SGHTA and CDR2 is FQGNSA. CDR3 in DNA: TGTGCCAGCAGCCTCTGGATAGCTAACTATGGCTACACCTTC. This codes for CASSLWIANYGYTF.

The chain has TRBV20-1 and TRBJ1-4, with D possibly being TRBD1 (6 bases). CDR3 length: 15 residues. The V gene's germline CDR1 is DFQATT and CDR2 SNEGSKA (reference sequence). Trimming removed 2 bases from V and 8 bases from J, with 18 bases in between. This CDR3 reads CSARRGAGIGEKLFF. The CDR3 bases are TGCAGTGCTAGAAGGGGGGCGGGGATTGGCGAAAAACTGTTTTTT.

This clonotype was seen repeatedly, ten times or more. The chain recombines TRBV5-1 with TRBJ1-1; 7 bases match TRBD1. Germline CDR1 SGHRS, CDR2 YFSETQ. The CDR3 covers 15 residues. Trimming removed 4 bases from V and 1 base from J; junction bases left unmatched: 7. The CDR3 DNA sequence: TGCGCCAGCAGCGAACTTGGACAGGCGAACACTGAAGCTTTCTTT. This translates into CASSELGQANTEAFF. Variable domain in full (rest from reference TRBV5-1 and TRBJ1-1): KAGVTQTPRYLIKTRGQQVTLSCSPISGHRSVSWYQQTPGQGLQFLFEYFSETQRNKGNFPGRFSGRQFSNSRSEMNVSTLELGDSALYLCASSELGQANTEAFFGQGTRLTVV.

This clonotype was seen many times. V gene TRBV3-1 combines with J gene TRBJ2-3, with D possibly called TRBD1 or TRBD2 (5 bases each). Germline V CDR1 and CDR2: LGHDT, YNNKEL (reference sequence). The CDR3 is 15 residues long. V lost 0 bases and J 7 bases, leaving 14 bases between the germline ends. CDR3: CASSQDLGTQNTQYF. CDR3 coding DNA: TGTGCCAGCAGCCAAGATTTGGGGACCCAGAATACGCAGTATTTT.

This clonotype has just a few counts. The chain joins TRBV20-1 to TRBJ1-1; D is possibly TRBD1 (5 bases). The germline V gene has CDR1 DFQATT and CDR2 SNEGSKA (reference sequence). The CDR3 length is 14 residues. V was clipped by 2 bases and J by 0 bases, with 10 bases between them. CDR3 sequence reads: CSARPQAMNTEAFF. The CDR3 nucleotides are TGCAGTGCTAGACCACAGGCAATGAACACTGAAGCTTTCTTT.

About this clonotype itself: Compared with germline, one end of the junction differs, possibly owing to a read error. The chain has TRBV28 and TRBJ1-1; D is ambiguous. This CDR3 contains 13 residues. Germline values: CDR1 MDHEN, CDR2 SYDVKM. CDR3 sequence (DNA): TGTGCCAACACCCATATAAAGAACACTGAGGCTTTCTTT. This codes for CANTHIKNTEAFF.

This chain uses TRBV12-3 or TRBV12-4 with TRBJ2-6; tentative D call: TRBD2 (5 bases). This CDR3 is 15 amino acids long. V shed 2 bases and J shed 4 bases, with 9 bases lying between them. The CDR3 is CASSLPGNGANVLTF. The DNA of the CDR3 is TGTGCCAGCAGTTTACCGGGGAACGGGGCCAACGTCCTGACTTTC.

This clonotype has ten or more counts. The V gene is TRBV12-3 or TRBV12-4, the J gene TRBJ1-4; no reliable D call. This CDR3 region has 13 residues. V was pared by 6 bases and J by 7 bases, with 12 bases between. CDR3 DNA: TGTGCCAGCAGCCCACAGTGGACTGAAAAACTGTTTTTT. Its protein is CASSPQWTEKLFF.

Details on this clonotype: This could be a read error, since a much larger clone is one nucleotide away. This chain joins TRBV19 and TRBJ1-1; D is uncertain. The CDR3 extends over 14 amino acids. Germline V gene lookup returns CDR1 LNHDA and CDR2 SQIVND (reference sequence). Trimming removed 5 bases at V and 3 bases at J, with 13 bases between. CDR3 coding DNA: TGTGCCAGTAGTTCACGAATGGCGGACACTGAAGCTTTCTTT. Translation gives CASSSRMADTEAFF.

The gene calls are TRBV19 and TRBJ2-1, with no clear D. The CDR3 has 14 amino acids. The germline V gene has CDR1 LNHDA and CDR2 SQIVND (reference sequence). V lost 3 bases to trimming and J lost 8 bases, with 14 bases between them. The CDR3, as DNA: TGTGCCAGTAGTATGATTGGCCCCACCTATGAGCAGTTCTTC. Its translation is CASSMIGPTYEQFF.

The V call is TRBV20-1, the J call TRBJ1-5, with D maybe TRBD1 (6 bases). From germline, CDR1 is DFQATT and CDR2 SNEGSKA (reference sequence). The ends were cut back, 7 bases at V and 5 bases at J, with 15 bases in the middle. The CDR3 covers 13 residues. For the CDR3, the DNA is TGCAGTGTAGGGGGGAGGCCTGATCAGCCCCAGCATTTT. Amino acid sequence: CSVGGRPDQPQHF.

This clonotype was counted a few times. The J gene is TRBJ2-3, the V gene TRBV6-1; D not certain. Germline lookup yields CDR1 MNHNS and CDR2 SASEGT. The V end lost 6 bases, the J end lost 0 bases, and 16 bases lay between the germline ends. The CDR3 extends over 16 amino acids. For the CDR3, the DNA is TGTGCCAGCAGGGCCATCCCGAGCCCTAGCACAGATACGCAGTATTTT. Translating it yields CASRAIPSPSTDTQYF.

V usage is TRBV12-3 or TRBV12-4 and J usage is TRBJ2-2; no definite D call. V was clipped by 6 bases and J by 8 bases, with 13 bases between them. The CDR3 is 13 amino acids. The CDR3 DNA follows: TGTGCCAGCAGCGCGGAAATTCCGGGGGAGCTGTTTTTT. Its translation is CASSAEIPGELFF.